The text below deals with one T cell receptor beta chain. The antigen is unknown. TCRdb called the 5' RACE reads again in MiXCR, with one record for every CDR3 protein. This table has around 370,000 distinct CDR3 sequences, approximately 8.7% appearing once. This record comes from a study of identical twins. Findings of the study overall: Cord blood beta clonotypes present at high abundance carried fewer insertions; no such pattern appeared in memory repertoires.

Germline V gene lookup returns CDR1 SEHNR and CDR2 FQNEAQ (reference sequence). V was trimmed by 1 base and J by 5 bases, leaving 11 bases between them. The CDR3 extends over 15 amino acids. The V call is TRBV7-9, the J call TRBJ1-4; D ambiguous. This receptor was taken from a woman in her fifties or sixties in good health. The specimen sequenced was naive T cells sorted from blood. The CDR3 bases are TGTGCCAGCAGCTTAGTGGGCAATAGGAATGAAAAACTGTTTTTT. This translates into CASSLVGNRNEKLFF.